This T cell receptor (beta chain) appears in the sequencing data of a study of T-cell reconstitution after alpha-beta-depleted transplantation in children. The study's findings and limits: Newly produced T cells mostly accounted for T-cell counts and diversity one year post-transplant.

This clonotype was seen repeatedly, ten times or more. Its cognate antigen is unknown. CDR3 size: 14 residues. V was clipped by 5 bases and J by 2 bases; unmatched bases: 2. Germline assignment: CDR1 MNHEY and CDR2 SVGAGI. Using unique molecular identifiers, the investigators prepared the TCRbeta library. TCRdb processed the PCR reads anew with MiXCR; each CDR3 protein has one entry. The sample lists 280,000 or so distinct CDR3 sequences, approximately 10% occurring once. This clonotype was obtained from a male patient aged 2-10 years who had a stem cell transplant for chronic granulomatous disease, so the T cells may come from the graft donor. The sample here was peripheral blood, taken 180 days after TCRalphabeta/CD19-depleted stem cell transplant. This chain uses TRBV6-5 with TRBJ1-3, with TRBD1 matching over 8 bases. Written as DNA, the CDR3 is TGTGCCAGCAGTCCGGACAGGGCTGGAAACACCATATATTTT. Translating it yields CASSPDRAGNTIYF.